Below, 26 T cell receptor beta chains from the same sample are listed, as sequenced in a study of blood T cell repertoires in COVID-19. The assay was immunoSEQ multiplex PCR, and TCRdb's table has in-frame clones only and misses some. The profile shows more than 60,000 clones, almost 90% of them singletons. Sequencing was carried out using peripheral blood. The source of these receptors is a woman aged 45-65 years with active or convalescent COVID-19.

V and J are TRBV19 and TRBJ2-3; D is possibly TRBD2 (6 bases). The V gene's germline CDR1 is LNHDA and CDR2 SQIVND (reference sequence). V was trimmed by 5 bases and J by 1 base, leaving 10 bases between them. The CDR3 has 14 residues. The CDR3 loop is CASSWRGRTDTQYF. The CDR3 DNA reads TGTGCCAGTAGTTGGAGGGGACGCACAGATACGCAGTATTTT.

This rearrangement joins TRBV19 to TRBJ2-2; maybe TRBD2 (6 bases). Germline V lookup: CDR1 LNHDA, CDR2 SQIVND (reference sequence). The CDR3 has 17 residues. Trimming left V 3 bases short and J 6 bases short, with 20 bases between. DNA of the CDR3: TGTGCCAGTAGTATCCCCAGGAGGGCTGGTGGGGCCGGGGAGCTGTTTTTT. Translated, it gives CASSIPRRAGGAGELFF.

The genes are TRBV24-1 and TRBJ2-1; TRBD1 matches 7 bases. This CDR3 has 17 amino acids. J was trimmed by 2 bases and V by 4 bases; bases with no gene match: 10. Per germline, CDR1 KGHDR and CDR2 SFDVKD. The CDR3 nucleotides are TGTGCCACCAGTGACTCCGGGACAGCTACAACCTACAATGAGCAGTTCTTC. It specifies CATSDSGTATTYNEQFF.

The chain employs TRBV20-1 and TRBJ1-1; D remains ambiguous. Germline V gene sequence: CDR1 DFQATT, CDR2 SNEGSKA (reference sequence). CDR3 length equals 11 residues. V dropped 1 base and J dropped 7 bases, with 7 bases sitting between them. CDR3 DNA: TGCAGTGCTAGAGTTGTAATTGAAGCTTTCTTT. This sequence encodes CSARVVIEAFF.

V gene TRBV7-6 combines with J gene TRBJ2-1; 9 bases line up with TRBD2. Germline V gene data show CDR1 as SGHVS and CDR2 as FNYEAQ. After removal of 2 bases from V and 3 bases from J, the junction contained 2 bases not matched to a gene. The CDR3 consists of 15 residues. CDR3 DNA sequence: TGTGCCAGCAGCTTATCTAGCGGGATCTACAATGAGCAGTTCTTC. Residues: CASSLSSGIYNEQFF.

This clone was seen once. The chain employs TRBV9 and TRBJ2-1; 11 positions match TRBD2. In germline, CDR1 is SGDLS, CDR2 YYNGEE. The CDR3 runs to 15 residues. V lost 3 bases and J lost 8; bases outside the gene matches: 7. For the CDR3, the DNA is TGTGCCAGCAGCGCGGATAGCGGGAGGGCCCATGAGCAGTTCTTC. Its translation is CASSADSGRAHEQFF.

This sequence joins TRBV2 and TRBJ1-4; D is uncertain. Germline lookup yields CDR1 SNHLY and CDR2 FYNNEI. There are 15 residues in the CDR3. The ends were cut back, 3 bases at V and 3 bases at J, with 11 bases in the middle. CDR3 coding DNA: TGTGCCAGCAGTGACGCCGGGGTAGCTAATGAAAAACTGTTTTTT. Protein sequence: CASSDAGVANEKLFF.

The gene calls are TRBV10-2 and TRBJ2-7; 12 bases are shared with TRBD1. Germline V gives CDR1 WSHSY, CDR2 SAAADI. V shed 3 bases, J shed 4 bases, and the junction held 4 bases outside the gene matches. The CDR3 totals 15 residues. As DNA, the CDR3 is TGCGCCAGCAGTGACTGGGACAGGGGGCAGTACGAGCAGTACTTC. The encoded protein is CASSDWDRGQYEQYF.

The V gene is TRBV29-1, the J gene TRBJ1-5, with D tentatively TRBD1 (6 bases). Trimming stripped 6 bases from V and 4 bases from J, with 16 bases between. The germline V gene encodes CDR1 SQVTM and CDR2 ANQGSEA. This CDR3 has 14 amino acids. For the CDR3, the DNA is TGCAGCGTCCAAGATACAGGGTCGAATCAGCCCCAGCATTTT. This codes for CSVQDTGSNQPQHF.

CDR3 coding DNA: TGCGCCAGCAGCGCCCGGGACAGGGTAGAAGACTACACCTTC. Translating it yields CASSARDRVEDYTF. This chain links TRBV5-1 with TRBJ1-2; TRBD1 aligns across 9 bases. J was trimmed by 10 bases and V by 4 bases; bases with no gene match: 11. Germline V CDR1 and CDR2: SGHRS, YFSETQ. The CDR3 spans 14 residues.

On this clone itself: The germline gene is not matched at one end of the junction; a read error may be the cause. The chain employs TRBV9 and TRBJ2-5, with D uncertain. CDR3 length: 14 residues. CDR1 is SGDLS and CDR2 is YYNGEE in the germline V gene. The CDR3 sequence: CASSVLGSQGTQYF. CDR3 nucleotides: TGTGCCAGCAGCGTATTGGGCAGCCAAGGGACCCAGTACTTC. Using reference TRBV9 and TRBJ2-5 for the parts outside the CDR3, the full variable domain is DSGVTQTPKHLITATGQRVTLRCSPRSGDLSVYWYQQSLDQGLQFLIQYYNGEERAKGNILERFSAQQFPDLHSELNLSSLELGDSALYFCASSVLGSQGTQYFGPGTRLLVL.

This clone was seen just once. The CDR3 spells CASSSTSVHEQYF. CDR3 nucleotide sequence: TGTGCCAGCAGCTCCACGAGCGTTCACGAGCAGTACTTC. The V and J genes are TRBV7-8 and TRBJ2-7; D gene ambiguous. From germline, CDR1 is SGHVS and CDR2 FQNEAQ. The ends were cut back, 4 bases at V and 5 bases at J, with 12 bases in the middle. This CDR3 has 13 amino acids.

The chain carries TRBV5-4 and TRBJ2-1, with TRBD2 identical over 9 bases. The V gene end was trimmed by 4 bases and the J gene end by 7 bases; junction bases not matched to a gene: 12. The CDR3 totals 16 residues. Germline V gene sequence: CDR1 SGHNT, CDR2 YYREEE (reference sequence). DNA of the CDR3: TGTGCCAGCAGCCAGGTAGCGGGAGTGCTTAGGAATGAGCAGTTCTTC. It encodes CASSQVAGVLRNEQFF.

The chain has TRBV9 and TRBJ2-3; perhaps TRBD2 as D (6 bases). Germline V gives CDR1 SGDLS, CDR2 YYNGEE. The length of the CDR3 is 15 residues. Trimming stripped 3 bases from V and 8 bases from J, with 19 bases between. The CDR3 DNA follows: TGTGCCAGCAGCGCCACGTGGGGGGAGGTAATTACGCAGTATTTT. Its protein is CASSATWGEVITQYF.

This clone was picked up one time. V and J are TRBV19 and TRBJ2-1, with a tentative D call TRBD2 (6 bases). The V gene's germline CDR1 is LNHDA and CDR2 SQIVND (reference sequence). With 5 bases removed from V and 7 bases from J, the gap between germline ends came to 15 bases. The CDR3 covers 14 residues. The CDR3: CASSPRPTRNEQFF. In DNA, the CDR3 is TGTGCCAGTAGTCCCCGCCCGACTAGAAATGAGCAGTTCTTC.

This chain uses TRBV11-2 with TRBJ1-1, with TRBD1 as a possible D gene (6 bases). CDR1 is SGHAT, CDR2 FQNNGV, per germline. V was shortened by 5 bases and J by 6 bases, with 10 bases between the two germline ends. This CDR3 comprises 12 residues. The CDR3 DNA reads TGTGCCAGCAGCGAGGGGACACCTGAAGCTTTCTTT. Translated, it gives CASSEGTPEAFF.

The chain links TRBV4-1 to TRBJ2-3; TRBD2 aligns across 9 bases. Germline lookup yields CDR1 MGHRA and CDR2 YSYEKL. The V and J ends lost 1 base and 3 bases, in that order; junction bases with no gene match: 11. The CDR3 runs to 18 residues. This CDR3 is CASSQVPGGRAGTDTQYF. The CDR3 nucleotides are TGCGCCAGCAGCCAAGTCCCGGGCGGGAGGGCTGGTACAGATACGCAGTATTTT.

The J gene is TRBJ2-2, the V gene TRBV11-2; 7 nucleotides line up with TRBD1. The trim removed 5 bases at V and 3 bases at J, leaving 6 bases unmatched. There are 15 residues in the CDR3. Per the germline V gene, CDR1 is SGHAT and CDR2 is FQNNGV. In DNA, the CDR3 is TGTGCCAGCAGCCCACGACAGGGTGACACCGGGGAGCTGTTTTTT. Its translation is CASSPRQGDTGELFF.

The chain is built from TRBV5-1 and TRBJ1-1; 8 bases fit TRBD1. This CDR3 has 16 residues. Germline V gene data show CDR1 as SGHRS and CDR2 as YFSETQ. After removal of 0 bases from V and 8 bases from J, the junction contained 12 bases not matched to a gene. The CDR3 protein is CASSLAGTGLYIEAFF. Here the CDR3 DNA reads TGCGCCAGCAGCTTGGCCGGGACAGGCCTTTACATCGAAGCTTTCTTT.

The chain combines TRBV3-1 (or the pseudogene TRBV3-2) with TRBJ2-1; the D gene is possibly TRBD2 (5 bases). Trimming shortened V by 6 bases and J by 6 bases, and 12 bases separated the two germline ends. The CDR3 spans 13 residues. The germline CDR1 and CDR2 sequences are LGHDT and YNNKEL (reference sequence). The CDR3 bases are TGTGCCAGCAGGGGCGGGTTCGTCAATGAGCAGTTCTTC. Its translation: CASRGGFVNEQFF.

The genes are TRBV6-5 and TRBJ2-1; 12 positions match TRBD2. Looked up from germline, CDR1 is MNHEY and CDR2 is SVGAGI. The CDR3 spans 15 residues. J lost 6 bases, V lost 5 bases, and 5 bases had no gene match. The CDR3 DNA is TGTGCCAGCAGTCTAGCGGGAGGGCCGGGCAATGAGCAGTTCTTC. This gives the protein CASSLAGGPGNEQFF.

This chain joins TRBV5-1 and TRBJ1-1, with 7 bases matching TRBD1. Germline loops: CDR1 SGHRS, CDR2 YFSETQ. With 7 bases clipped from V and 5 bases from J, the junction kept 8 bases outside the gene matches. This CDR3 is built from 13 residues. CDR3 DNA: TGCGCCAGCGGCGACAGGGTCGAGACTGAAGCTTTCTTT. This encodes CASGDRVETEAFF.

This clone was seen a single time. One junction end does not reproduce the germline sequence, and a read error may be involved. V usage is TRBV7-7 and J usage is TRBJ2-1, with D perhaps TRBD2 (6 bases). CDR1 is SSHAT, CDR2 FNYEAQ, per germline (reference sequence). This CDR3 contains 17 residues. The CDR3 coding sequence is TGTGCTAGCAGCTTGAATCTAGGGCGGGGACTCTACAATGAGCAGTTCTTC. As protein: CASSLNLGRGLYNEQFF.

The table lists this clone with a few counts. J is TRBJ2-5 and V is TRBV21-1; TRBD2 was called by the table and not checked on the DNA. TRBV21-1 is designated a pseudogene. This CDR3 is 19 amino acids long. The CDR3 DNA reads as TGTGCCAGCAGCAAAGTACGGGACTGCCGGGAGGGAGGGGGAGAGACCCAGTACTTC. This gives the protein CASSKVRDCREGGGETQYF.

The chain recombines TRBV30 with TRBJ2-2; 8 nucleotides match TRBD2. The germline gives CDR1 GTSNPN, CDR2 SVGIG (reference sequence). V lost 4 bases to trimming and J lost 5 bases; unmatched junction nucleotides: 6. The CDR3 is 14 amino acids. The CDR3 nucleotides are TGTGCCTGGACCTTACGGGGGGGGACCGGGGAGCTGTTTTTT. Its protein product is CAWTLRGGTGELFF.

The chain is built from TRBV5-1 and TRBJ1-1; D gene unclear. In germline, CDR1 is SGHRS, CDR2 YFSETQ. This CDR3 region has 15 residues. The V and J ends lost 0 bases and 5 bases respectively, with 14 bases between them. The CDR3 DNA is TGCGCCAGCAGCTTGGAAGGTCGGGTATGGACTGAAGCTTTCTTT. Translation gives CASSLEGRVWTEAFF.